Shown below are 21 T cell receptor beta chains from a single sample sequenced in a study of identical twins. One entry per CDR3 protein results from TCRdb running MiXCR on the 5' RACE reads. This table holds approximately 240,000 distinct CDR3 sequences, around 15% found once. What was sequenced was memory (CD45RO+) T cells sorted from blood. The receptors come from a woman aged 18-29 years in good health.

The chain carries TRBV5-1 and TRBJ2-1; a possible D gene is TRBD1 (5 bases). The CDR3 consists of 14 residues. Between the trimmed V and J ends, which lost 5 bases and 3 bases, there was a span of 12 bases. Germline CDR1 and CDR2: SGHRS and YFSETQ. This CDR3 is CASSSDGHYNEQFF. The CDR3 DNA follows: TGCGCCAGCAGTTCGGACGGACACTACAATGAGCAGTTCTTC.

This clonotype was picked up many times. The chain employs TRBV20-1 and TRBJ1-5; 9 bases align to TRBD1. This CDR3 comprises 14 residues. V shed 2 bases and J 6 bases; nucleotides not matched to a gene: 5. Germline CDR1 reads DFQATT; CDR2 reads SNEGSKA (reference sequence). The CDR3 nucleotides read TGCAGTGCTAGACGACAGGGGGGGGCTCAGCCCCAGCATTTT. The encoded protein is CSARRQGGAQPQHF.

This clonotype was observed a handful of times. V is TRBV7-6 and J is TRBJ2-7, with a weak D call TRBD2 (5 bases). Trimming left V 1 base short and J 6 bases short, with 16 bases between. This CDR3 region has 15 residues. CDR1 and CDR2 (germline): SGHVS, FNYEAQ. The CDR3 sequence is CASSLEKRHAGEQYF. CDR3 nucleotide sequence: TGTGCCAGCAGCTTAGAAAAGCGCCACGCGGGCGAGCAGTACTTC.

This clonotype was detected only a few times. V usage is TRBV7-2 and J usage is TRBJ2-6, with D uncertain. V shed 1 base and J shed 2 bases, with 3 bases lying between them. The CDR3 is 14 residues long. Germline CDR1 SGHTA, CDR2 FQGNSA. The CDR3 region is CASSLGPGANVLTF. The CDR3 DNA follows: TGTGCCAGCAGCTTAGGTCCTGGGGCCAACGTCCTGACTTTC.

The CDR3 region has the DNA TGTGCCAGCTCACCTAGAATTCGAAATGAGCAGTTCTTC. It yields the protein CASSPRIRNEQFF. The chain is built from TRBV18 and TRBJ2-1; the D is unclear. The CDR3 spans 13 residues. Germline V gives CDR1 KGHSH, CDR2 LQKENI. V was shortened by 3 bases and J by 7 bases, with 10 bases between the two germline ends.

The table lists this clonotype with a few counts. The CDR3 nucleotides are TGCGCCAGCAGCTACCCCTTAACTGGGCACTCCTACAATGAGCAGTTCTTC. Translation: CASSYPLTGHSYNEQFF. This rearrangement joins TRBV5-1 to TRBJ2-1; D gene ambiguous. V was shortened by 3 bases and J by 0 bases, with 16 bases between the two germline ends. This CDR3 has 17 residues. Germline V gene sequence: CDR1 SGHRS, CDR2 YFSETQ.

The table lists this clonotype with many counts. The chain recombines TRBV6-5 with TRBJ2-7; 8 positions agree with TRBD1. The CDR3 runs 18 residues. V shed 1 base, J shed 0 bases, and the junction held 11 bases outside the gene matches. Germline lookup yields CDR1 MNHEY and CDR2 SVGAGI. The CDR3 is CASSYLGAGQASSYEQYF. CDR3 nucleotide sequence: TGTGCCAGCAGTTACTTAGGCGCGGGACAGGCCAGCTCCTACGAGCAGTACTTC.

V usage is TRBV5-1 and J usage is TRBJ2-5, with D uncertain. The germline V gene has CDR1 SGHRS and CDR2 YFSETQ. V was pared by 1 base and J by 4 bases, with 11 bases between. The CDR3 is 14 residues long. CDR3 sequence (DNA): TGCGCCAGCAGCTTGTCGGTCGGTGGAGAGACCCAGTACTTC. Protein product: CASSLSVGGETQYF.

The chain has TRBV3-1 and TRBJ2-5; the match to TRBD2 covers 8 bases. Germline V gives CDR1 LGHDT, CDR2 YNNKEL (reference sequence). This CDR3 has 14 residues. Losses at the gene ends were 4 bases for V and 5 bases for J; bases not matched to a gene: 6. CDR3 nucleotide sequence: TGTGCCAGCAGCCGTTTTAGCGGGGTGGAGACCCAGTACTTC. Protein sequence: CASSRFSGVETQYF.

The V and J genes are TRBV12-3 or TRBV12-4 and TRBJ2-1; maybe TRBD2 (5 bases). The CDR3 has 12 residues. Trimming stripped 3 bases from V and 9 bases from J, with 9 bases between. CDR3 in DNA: TGTGCCAGCAGTTTCGGTGGGAGTGAGCAGTTCTTC. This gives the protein CASSFGGSEQFF.

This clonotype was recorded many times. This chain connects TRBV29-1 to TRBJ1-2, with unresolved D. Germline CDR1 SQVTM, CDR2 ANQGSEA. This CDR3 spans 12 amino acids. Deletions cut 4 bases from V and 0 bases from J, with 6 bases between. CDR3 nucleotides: TGCAGCGTTGGCAGCGCTAACTATGGCTACACCTTC. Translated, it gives CSVGSANYGYTF.

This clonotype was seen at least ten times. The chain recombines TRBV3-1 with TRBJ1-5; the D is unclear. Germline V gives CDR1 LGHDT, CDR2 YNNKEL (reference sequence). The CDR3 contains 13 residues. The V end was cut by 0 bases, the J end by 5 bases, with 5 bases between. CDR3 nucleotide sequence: TGTGCCAGCAGCCAAGATCGGGATCAGCCCCAGCATTTT. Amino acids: CASSQDRDQPQHF.

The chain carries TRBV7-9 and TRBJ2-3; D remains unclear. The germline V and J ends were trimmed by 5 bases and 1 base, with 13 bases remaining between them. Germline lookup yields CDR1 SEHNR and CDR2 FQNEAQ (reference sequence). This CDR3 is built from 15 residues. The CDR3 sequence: CASSRWSLGTDTQYF. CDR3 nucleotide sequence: TGTGCCAGCAGCAGGTGGAGTTTAGGCACAGATACGCAGTATTTT.

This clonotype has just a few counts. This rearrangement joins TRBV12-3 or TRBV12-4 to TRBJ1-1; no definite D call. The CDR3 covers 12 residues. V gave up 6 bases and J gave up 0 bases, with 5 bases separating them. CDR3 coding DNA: TGTGCCAGCAGGGGAATGAACACTGAAGCTTTCTTT. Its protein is CASRGMNTEAFF.

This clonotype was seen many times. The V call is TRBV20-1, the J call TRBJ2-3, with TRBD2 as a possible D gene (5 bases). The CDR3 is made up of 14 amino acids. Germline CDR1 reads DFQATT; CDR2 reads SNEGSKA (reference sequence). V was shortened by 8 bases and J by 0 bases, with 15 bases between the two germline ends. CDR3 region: CSSPGGSSTDTQYF. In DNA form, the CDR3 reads TGCAGTAGCCCAGGAGGCTCGAGCACAGATACGCAGTATTTT.

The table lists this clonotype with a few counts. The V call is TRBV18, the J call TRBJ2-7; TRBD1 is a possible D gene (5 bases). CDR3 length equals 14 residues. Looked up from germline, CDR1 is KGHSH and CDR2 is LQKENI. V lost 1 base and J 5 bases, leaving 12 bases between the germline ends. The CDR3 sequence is CASSPLARVDEQYF. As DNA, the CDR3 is TGTGCCAGCTCACCACTTGCCAGGGTCGACGAGCAGTACTTC.

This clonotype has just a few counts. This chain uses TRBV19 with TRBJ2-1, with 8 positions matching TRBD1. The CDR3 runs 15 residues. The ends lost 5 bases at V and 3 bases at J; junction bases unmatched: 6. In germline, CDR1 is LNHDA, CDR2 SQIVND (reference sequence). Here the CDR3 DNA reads TGTGCCAGTAGTCCTCGACAGGGGTACTACAATGAGCAGTTCTTC. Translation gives CASSPRQGYYNEQFF.

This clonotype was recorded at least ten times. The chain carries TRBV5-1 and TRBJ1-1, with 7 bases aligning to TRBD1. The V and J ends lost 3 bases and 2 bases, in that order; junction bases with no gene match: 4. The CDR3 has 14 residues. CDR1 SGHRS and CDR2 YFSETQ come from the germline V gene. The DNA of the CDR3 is TGCGCCAGCAGCTCGGGACAGCCAAACACTGAAGCTTTCTTT. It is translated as CASSSGQPNTEAFF.

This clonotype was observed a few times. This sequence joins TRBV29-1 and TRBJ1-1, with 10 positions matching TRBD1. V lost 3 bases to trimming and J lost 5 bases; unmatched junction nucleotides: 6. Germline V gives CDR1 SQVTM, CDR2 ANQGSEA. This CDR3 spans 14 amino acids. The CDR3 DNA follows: TGCAGCGTTGACAGGGGACAGGGGCGGACTGAAGCTTTCTTT. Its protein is CSVDRGQGRTEAFF. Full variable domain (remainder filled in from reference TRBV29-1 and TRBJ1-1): SAVISQKPSRDICQRGTSLTIQCQVDSQVTMMFWYRQQPGQSLTLIATANQGSEATYESGFVIDKFPISRPNLTFSTLTVSNMSPEDSSIYLCSVDRGQGRTEAFFGQGTRLTVV.

The CDR3 spells CSVARDAGELFF. The DNA of the CDR3 is TGCAGCGTTGCCCGGGACGCCGGGGAGCTGTTTTTT. The J gene is TRBJ2-2, the V gene TRBV29-1; D tentatively fits TRBD1 or TRBD2 (5 bases each). Germline assignment: CDR1 SQVTM and CDR2 ANQGSEA. Trimming took 4 bases from V and 6 from J, leaving 9 bases between them. The CDR3 length is 12 residues.

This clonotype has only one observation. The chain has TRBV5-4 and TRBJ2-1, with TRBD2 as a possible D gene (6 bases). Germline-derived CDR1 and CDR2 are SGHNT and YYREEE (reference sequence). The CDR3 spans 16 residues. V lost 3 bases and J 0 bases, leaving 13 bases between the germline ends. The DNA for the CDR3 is TGTGCCAGCAGCTCCGGGACTCGACGCTCCTACAATGAGCAGTTCTTC. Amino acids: CASSSGTRRSYNEQFF.